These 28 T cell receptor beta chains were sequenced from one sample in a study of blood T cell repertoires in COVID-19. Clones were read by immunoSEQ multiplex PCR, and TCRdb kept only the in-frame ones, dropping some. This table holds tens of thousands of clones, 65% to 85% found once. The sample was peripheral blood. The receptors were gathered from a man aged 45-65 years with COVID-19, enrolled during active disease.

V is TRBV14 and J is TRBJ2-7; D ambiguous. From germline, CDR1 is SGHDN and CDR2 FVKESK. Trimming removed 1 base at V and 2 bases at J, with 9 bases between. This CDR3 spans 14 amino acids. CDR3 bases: TGTGCCAGCAGCCAAGTTTACAGCCCCTACGAGCAGTACTTC. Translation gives CASSQVYSPYEQYF.

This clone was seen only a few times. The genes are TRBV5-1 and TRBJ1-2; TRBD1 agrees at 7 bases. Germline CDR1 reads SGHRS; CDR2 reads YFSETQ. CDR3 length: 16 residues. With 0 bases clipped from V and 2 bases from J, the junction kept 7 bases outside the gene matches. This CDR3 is CASSLAYRGDNYGYTF. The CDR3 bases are TGCGCCAGCAGCTTGGCGTACAGGGGAGACAACTATGGCTACACCTTC.

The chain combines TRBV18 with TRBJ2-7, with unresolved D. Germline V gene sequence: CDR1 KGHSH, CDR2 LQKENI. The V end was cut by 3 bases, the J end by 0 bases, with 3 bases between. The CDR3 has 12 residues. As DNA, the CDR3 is TGTGCCAGCTCACCCAGCTCCTACGAGCAGTACTTC. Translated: CASSPSSYEQYF.

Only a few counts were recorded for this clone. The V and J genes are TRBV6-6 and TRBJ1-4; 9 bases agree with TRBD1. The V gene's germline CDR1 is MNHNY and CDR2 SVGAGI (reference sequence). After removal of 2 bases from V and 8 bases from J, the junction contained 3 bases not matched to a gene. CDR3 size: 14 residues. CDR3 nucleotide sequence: TGTGCCAGCAGTTACGGGGACAGGGTCGAAAAACTGTTTTTT. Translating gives CASSYGDRVEKLFF.

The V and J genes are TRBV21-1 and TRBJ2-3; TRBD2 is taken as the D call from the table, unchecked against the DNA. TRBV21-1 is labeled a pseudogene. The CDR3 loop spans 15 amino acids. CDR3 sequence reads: CASSVLRGYTDTQYF. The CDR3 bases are TGTGCCAGCTCTGTGCTCCGGGGGTACACAGATACGCAGTATTTT.

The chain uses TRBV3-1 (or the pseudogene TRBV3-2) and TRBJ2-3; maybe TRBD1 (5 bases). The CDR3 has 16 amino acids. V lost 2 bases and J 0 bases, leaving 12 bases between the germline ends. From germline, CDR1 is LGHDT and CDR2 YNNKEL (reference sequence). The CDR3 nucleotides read TGTGCCAGCAGCCAATGGGGCACGACAAGCACAGATACGCAGTATTTT. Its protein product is CASSQWGTTSTDTQYF.

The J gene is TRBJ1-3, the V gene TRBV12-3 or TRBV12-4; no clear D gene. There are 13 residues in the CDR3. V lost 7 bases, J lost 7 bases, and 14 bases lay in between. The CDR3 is CASIDLGENTIYF. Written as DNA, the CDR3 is TGTGCCAGCATCGATCTCGGGGAGAACACCATATATTTT.

The CDR3 coding sequence is TGTGCCAGCAGTAGGACAGGGAGGGACAATCAGCCCCAGCATTTT. This translates into CASSRTGRDNQPQHF. The chain is built from TRBV9 and TRBJ1-5; 8 bases match TRBD1. Per germline, CDR1 SGDLS and CDR2 YYNGEE. The CDR3 covers 15 residues. Trimming at V came to 5 bases and at J to 3 bases, leaving 7 bases not matched to a gene.

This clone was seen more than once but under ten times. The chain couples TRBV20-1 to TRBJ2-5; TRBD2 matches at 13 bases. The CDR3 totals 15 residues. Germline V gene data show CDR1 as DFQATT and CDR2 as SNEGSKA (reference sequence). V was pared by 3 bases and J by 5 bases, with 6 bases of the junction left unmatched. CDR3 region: CSASWTSGSLETQYF. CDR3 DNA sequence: TGCAGTGCTAGTTGGACTAGCGGGAGTCTCGAGACCCAGTACTTC.

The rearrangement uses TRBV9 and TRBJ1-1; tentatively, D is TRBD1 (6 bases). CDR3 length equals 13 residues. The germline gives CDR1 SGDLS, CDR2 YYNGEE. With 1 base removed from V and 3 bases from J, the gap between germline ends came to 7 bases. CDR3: CASSVSGDTEAFF. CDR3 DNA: TGTGCCAGCAGCGTATCAGGGGACACTGAAGCTTTCTTT.

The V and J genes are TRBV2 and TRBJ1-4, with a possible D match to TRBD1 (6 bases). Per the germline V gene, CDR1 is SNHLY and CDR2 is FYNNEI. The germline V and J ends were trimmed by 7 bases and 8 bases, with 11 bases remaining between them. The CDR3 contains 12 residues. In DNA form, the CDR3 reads TGTGCCAGCAAATGGGGGCCCGAAAAACTGTTTTTT. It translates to CASKWGPEKLFF.

In nucleotides, the CDR3 is TGTGCCAGCAGTTCCACCGGGGGGGGTGTCGGTCAGCCCCAGCATTTT. Encoded protein: CASSSTGGGVGQPQHF. The chain is built from TRBV28 and TRBJ1-5; TRBD1 is a possible D gene (5 bases). The V and J ends lost 4 bases and 6 bases respectively, with 19 bases between them. Germline lookup yields CDR1 MDHEN and CDR2 SYDVKM. There are 16 residues in the CDR3.

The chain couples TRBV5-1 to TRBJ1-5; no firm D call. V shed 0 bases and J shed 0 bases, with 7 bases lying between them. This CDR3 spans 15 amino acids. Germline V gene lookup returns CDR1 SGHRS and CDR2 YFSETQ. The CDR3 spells CASSLEGSSNQPQHF. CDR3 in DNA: TGCGCCAGCAGCTTGGAAGGGAGTAGCAATCAGCCCCAGCATTTT.

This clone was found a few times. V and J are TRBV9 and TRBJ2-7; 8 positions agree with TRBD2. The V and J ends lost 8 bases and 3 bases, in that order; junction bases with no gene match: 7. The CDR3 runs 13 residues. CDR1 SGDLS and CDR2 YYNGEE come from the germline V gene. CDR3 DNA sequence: TGTGCCAGTGAACGCGGGGGGAACTACGAGCAGTACTTC. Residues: CASERGGNYEQYF.

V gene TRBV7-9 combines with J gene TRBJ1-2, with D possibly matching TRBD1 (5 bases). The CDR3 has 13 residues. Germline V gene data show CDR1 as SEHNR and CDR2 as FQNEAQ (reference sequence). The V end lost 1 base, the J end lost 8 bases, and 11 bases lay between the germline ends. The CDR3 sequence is CASSLERRDGYTF. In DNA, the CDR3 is TGTGCCAGCAGCTTAGAACGGCGGGACGGCTACACCTTC. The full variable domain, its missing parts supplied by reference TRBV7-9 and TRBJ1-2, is DTGVSQNPRHKITKRGQNVTFRCDPISEHNRLYWYRQTLGQGPEFLTYFQNEAQLEKSRLLSDRFSAERPKGSFSTLEIQRTEQGDSAMYLCASSLERRDGYTFGSGTRLTVV.

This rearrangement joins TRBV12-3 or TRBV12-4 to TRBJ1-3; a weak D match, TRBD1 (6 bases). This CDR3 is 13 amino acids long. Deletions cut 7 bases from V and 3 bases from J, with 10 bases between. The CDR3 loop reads CASNSGDGNTIYF. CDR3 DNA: TGTGCCAGCAACTCAGGGGATGGAAACACCATATATTTT.

The CDR3 loop reads CASSPTPMNTEAFF. The CDR3 bases are TGTGCCAGCAGTCCGACACCGATGAACACTGAAGCTTTCTTT. V usage is TRBV6-5 and J usage is TRBJ1-1; no firm D call. This CDR3 region has 14 residues. Germline lookup yields CDR1 MNHEY and CDR2 SVGAGI. V lost 5 bases and J lost 0, with 10 bases in between.

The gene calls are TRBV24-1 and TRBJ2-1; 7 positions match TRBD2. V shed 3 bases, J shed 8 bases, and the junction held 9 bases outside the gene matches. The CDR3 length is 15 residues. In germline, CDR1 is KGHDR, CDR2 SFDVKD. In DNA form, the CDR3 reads TGTGCCACCAGTGATCCAGGACTAGGCATTTATGAGCAGTTCTTC. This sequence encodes CATSDPGLGIYEQFF.

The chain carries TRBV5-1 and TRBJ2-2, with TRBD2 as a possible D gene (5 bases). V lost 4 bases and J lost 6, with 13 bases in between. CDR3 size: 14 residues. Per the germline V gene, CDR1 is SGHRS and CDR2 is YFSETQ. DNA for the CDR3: TGCGCCAGCAGCGGTCGCGGGCTGCCCGGGGAGCTGTTTTTT. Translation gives CASSGRGLPGELFF.

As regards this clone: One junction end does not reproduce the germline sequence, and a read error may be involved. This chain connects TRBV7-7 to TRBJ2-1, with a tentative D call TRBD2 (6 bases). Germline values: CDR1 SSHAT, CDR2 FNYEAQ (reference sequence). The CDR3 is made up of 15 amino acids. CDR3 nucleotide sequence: TGTGCTAGCAGCCAGGGACTCAGCTCCTACAATGAGCAGTTCTTC. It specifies CASSQGLSSYNEQFF.

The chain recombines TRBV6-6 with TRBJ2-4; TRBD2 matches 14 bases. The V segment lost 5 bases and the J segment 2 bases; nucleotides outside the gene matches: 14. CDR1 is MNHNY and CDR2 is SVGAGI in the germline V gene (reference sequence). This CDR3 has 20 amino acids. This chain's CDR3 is CASSQGLAGDGLGTKNIQYF. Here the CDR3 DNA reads TGTGCCAGCAGTCAGGGACTAGCGGGAGACGGGTTAGGGACCAAAAACATTCAGTACTTC.

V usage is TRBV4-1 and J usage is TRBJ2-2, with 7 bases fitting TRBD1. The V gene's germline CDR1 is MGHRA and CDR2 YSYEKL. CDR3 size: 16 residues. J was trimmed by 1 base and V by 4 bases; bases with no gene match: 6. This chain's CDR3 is CASSPADRRNTGELFF. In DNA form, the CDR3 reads TGCGCCAGCAGCCCCGCGGACAGGAGGAACACCGGGGAGCTGTTTTTT.

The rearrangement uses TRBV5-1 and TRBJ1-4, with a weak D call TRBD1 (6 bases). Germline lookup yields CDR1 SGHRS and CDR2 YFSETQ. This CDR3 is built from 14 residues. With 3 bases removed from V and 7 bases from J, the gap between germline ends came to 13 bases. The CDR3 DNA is TGCGCCAGCAGCTCTGGACAGTGGGGTGAAAAACTGTTTTTT. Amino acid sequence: CASSSGQWGEKLFF.

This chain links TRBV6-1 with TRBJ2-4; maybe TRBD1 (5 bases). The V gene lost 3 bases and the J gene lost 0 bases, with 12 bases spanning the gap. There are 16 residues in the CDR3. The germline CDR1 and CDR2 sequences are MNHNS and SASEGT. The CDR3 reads CASSEASTVAKNIQYF. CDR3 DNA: TGTGCCAGCAGTGAGGCGTCGACAGTAGCCAAAAACATTCAGTACTTC.

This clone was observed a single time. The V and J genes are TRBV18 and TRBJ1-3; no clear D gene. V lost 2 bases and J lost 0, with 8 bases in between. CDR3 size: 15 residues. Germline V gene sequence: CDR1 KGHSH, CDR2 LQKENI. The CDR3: CASSPSRYSGNTIYF. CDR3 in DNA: TGTGCCAGCTCACCATCCCGGTACTCTGGAAACACCATATATTTT.

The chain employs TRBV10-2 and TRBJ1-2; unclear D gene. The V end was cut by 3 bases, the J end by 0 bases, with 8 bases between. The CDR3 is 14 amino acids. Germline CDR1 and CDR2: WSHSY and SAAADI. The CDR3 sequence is CASSESNPNYGYTF. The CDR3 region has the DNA TGCGCCAGCAGTGAATCTAACCCTAACTATGGCTACACCTTC.

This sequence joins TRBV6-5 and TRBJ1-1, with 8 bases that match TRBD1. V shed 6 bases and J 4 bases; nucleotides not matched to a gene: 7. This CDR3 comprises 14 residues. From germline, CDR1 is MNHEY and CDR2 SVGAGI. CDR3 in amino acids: CASRLQGVFTEAFF. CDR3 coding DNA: TGTGCCAGCAGACTACAGGGGGTCTTCACTGAAGCTTTCTTT.

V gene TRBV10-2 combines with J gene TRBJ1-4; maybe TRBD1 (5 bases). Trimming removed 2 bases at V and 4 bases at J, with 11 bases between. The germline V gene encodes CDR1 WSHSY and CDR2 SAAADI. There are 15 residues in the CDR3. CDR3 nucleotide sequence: TGCGCCAGCAGTGAGAGGAGTCAGGGTAATGAAAAACTGTTTTTT. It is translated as CASSERSQGNEKLFF.